This T cell receptor (beta chain) was documented in a study of shared clonotypes between healthy human individuals. Findings of the study overall: Several donors held approximately 4.6% of naive CD4 clonotypes in common.

A note on this clone: Its antigen is undetermined.

Libraries were prepared by immunoSEQ multiplex PCR; TCRdb keeps only in-frame clonotypes and omits some of them. Here the sample spans some 2,100,000 clones, around 95% being singletons. Germline V gives CDR1 SGHTA, CDR2 FQGTGA. CDR3 length equals 14 residues. The V end lost 1 base, the J end lost 1 base, and 7 bases lay between the germline ends. This TCR derives from a man aged 18 to 35 in good health. The sequencing sample was made of naive CD4+ T cells sorted from blood. The sample's subset: CD45RA+ positively selected. The chain couples TRBV7-3 to TRBJ1-1, with D tentatively TRBD1 (5 bases). CDR3 protein: CASSLMGPNTEAFF. The CDR3 nucleotides are TGTGCCAGCAGCTTAATGGGACCGAACACTGAAGCTTTCTTT.